A single T cell receptor beta chain is shown here with its context. Its target is unknown. The data are from a study of T cell responses to AZD1222 COVID-19 vaccine. Study conclusions and caveats: Every sample of the repertoires postdated the peak T cell response. Clonal diversity may have been underestimated, and the donors were mostly white British, with more females than males. Rises in breadth and depth of Spike-specific TCRs came after two AZD1222 doses. Across spike, vaccine-associated CD4 TCRs were found, dominant at 160-218 and 743-854.

The CDR3 loop spans 14 amino acids. The table came from immunoSEQ multiplex PCR; TCRdb's copy has only in-frame clones and leaves some out. The table has fewer than 90,000 clones, around 84% seen once; the top ten hold around 5.4%. The receptor was isolated from an adult who received the AZD1222 COVID-19 vaccine. The sample was peripheral blood, taken 28 days after the second AZD1222 dose. The rearrangement links TRBV1 to TRBJ2-1. TRBV1 is deemed a pseudogene. CDR3 sequence reads: CTSISGPHPDEQFF. CDR3 coding DNA: TGCACCAGCATCTCCGGGCCCCATCCGGATGAGCAGTTCTTC.